This T cell receptor beta chain is from a study of shared clonotypes between healthy human individuals. Study information: The plates for each donor numbered three CD4 naive, three CD4 memory, two CD8 naive and one CD8 memory.

Notes on this clone: The antigen remains unidentified.

Broader study findings: For naive CD4 cells, roughly 5.5% of clonotypes were shared across a few donors.

Adults of Caucasian background living in Nashville, Tennessee made up all donors. A CD45RA-negative memory subset and a CD45RA+ naive subset were separated from the CD4+ cells. Some clones are missing from TCRdb's copy, which holds only in-frame ones; the method was immunoSEQ multiplex PCR. This sample yields roughly 2.5 million clones, of which approximately 92% are seen a single time; more than 0.12% belongs to the top ten. The J segment lost 2 bases and the V segment lost 4 bases, leaving 8 bases of the junction unmatched. Germline V gives CDR1 SGHRS, CDR2 YFSETQ. The CDR3 is 15 amino acids. The receptor was derived from a young man in good health. The sequencing input was naive CD4+ T cells sorted from blood. Subset described: CD45RA+ positively selected. The chain links TRBV5-1 to TRBJ2-7; 8 nucleotides match TRBD1. The CDR3 DNA follows: TGCGCCAGCAGCCCTCGACAGGGGACAACCTACGAGCAGTACTTC. Its protein product is CASSPRQGTTYEQYF. The full variable domain, rest sourced from reference TRBV5-1 and TRBJ2-7, is KAGVTQTPRYLIKTRGQQVTLSCSPISGHRSVSWYQQTPGQGLQFLFEYFSETQRNKGNFPGRFSGRQFSNSRSEMNVSTLELGDSALYLCASSPRQGTTYEQYFGPGTRLTVT.